The 22 T cell receptor beta chains below all came from one sample that was sequenced in a study of regulatory T cells in long-lasting Graves disease. CDR3-region Arm-PCR and iRepertoire HTBI primers produced the TCR beta libraries. TCRdb fed the multiplex PCR reads into MiXCR, producing one record per CDR3 protein. The data contain over 650,000 distinct CDR3 sequences, 30% of them seen just once; the ten biggest clones take up roughly 46%. Noted time point: persistent/refractory GD, antithyroid drugs over 5 years with positive TRAb. Making the TCR library involved RNA that had been extracted from PBMCs. This specimen was peripheral blood mononuclear cells (PBMCs), taken when the disease was refractory, from a patient treated with antithyroid drugs. The receptors were gathered from a female donor with Graves disease.

This clonotype was seen many times. The chain uses TRBV2 and TRBJ1-1; TRBD1 aligns across 8 bases. The CDR3 covers 14 residues. Germline V gene data show CDR1 as SNHLY and CDR2 as FYNNEI. V lost 8 bases to trimming and J lost 1 base; unmatched junction nucleotides: 6. In nucleotides, the CDR3 is TGTGCCAGCTGCCCCGGGACAGGGAACACTGAAGCTTTCTTT. This translates into CASCPGTGNTEAFF. The whole variable domain, remainder taken from reference TRBV2 and TRBJ1-1, is EPEVTQTPSHQVTQMGQEVILRCVPISNHLYFYWYRQILGQKVEFLVSFYNNEISEKSEIFDDQFSVERPDGSNFTLKIRSTKLEDSAMYFCASCPGTGNTEAFFGQGTRLTVV.

The chain employs TRBV7-9 and TRBJ1-1, with no clear D. V lost 4 bases, J lost 1 base, and 13 bases lay in between. CDR3 length: 15 amino acids. The germline V gene has CDR1 SEHNR and CDR2 FQNEAQ (reference sequence). The CDR3 nucleotides read TGTGCCAGCAGCTGGGCCAGGAGTTCGAACACTGAAGCTTTCTTT. Protein product: CASSWARSSNTEAFF.

The rearrangement joins TRBV6-4 to TRBJ2-2; TRBD1 aligns across 8 bases. Losses at the gene ends were 10 bases for V and 4 bases for J; bases not matched to a gene: 8. This CDR3 has 14 amino acids. From germline, CDR1 is MRHNA and CDR2 SNTAGT. CDR3 amino acids: CATETGVGTGELFF. The CDR3 DNA follows: TGTGCCACCGAGACAGGGGTGGGCACCGGGGAGCTGTTTTTT.

The genes are TRBV19 and TRBJ1-1; 8 positions agree with TRBD1. Per germline, CDR1 LNHDA and CDR2 SQIVND (reference sequence). The CDR3 has 17 residues. With 6 bases clipped from V and 4 bases from J, the junction kept 16 bases outside the gene matches. CDR3 DNA sequence: TGTGCCAGTAGCACAAGGCGACAGGGGCGAGGGACCACTGAAGCTTTCTTT. This gives the protein CASSTRRQGRGTTEAFF. The variable domain in full, with the rest retrieved from reference TRBV19 and TRBJ1-1, is DGGITQSPKYLFRKEGQNVTLSCEQNLNHDAMYWYRQDPGQGLRLIYYSQIVNDFQKGDIAEGYSVSREKKESFPLTVTSAQKNPTAFYLCASSTRRQGRGTTEAFFGQGTRLTVV.

This clonotype was observed a few times. The J gene is TRBJ1-2, the V gene TRBV30; 10 nucleotides match TRBD1. This CDR3 has 13 amino acids. Germline CDR1 reads GTSNPN; CDR2 reads SVGIG (reference sequence). CDR3 sequence: CAFRGQGNYGYTF. CDR3 nucleotides: TGTGCTTTCCGGGGACAGGGGAACTATGGCTACACCTTC.

Remarks on this clonotype: The junction departs from germline at one end; a sequencing error may be responsible. The rearrangement links TRBV10-3 to TRBJ1-2, with D tentatively TRBD1 (5 bases). The CDR3 is 11 amino acids. Germline-derived CDR1 and CDR2 are ENHRY and SYGVKD. CDR3 protein: CAIVGAGGYAF. The CDR3 bases are TGTGCCATCGTCGGGGCTGGTGGCTACGCCTTC.

This clonotype appeared a few times. The V call is TRBV20-1, the J call TRBJ1-2, with 12 nucleotides matching TRBD1. Germline CDR1 DFQATT, CDR2 SNEGSKA (reference sequence). V gave up 0 bases and J gave up 4 bases; unmatched junction bases: 9. The CDR3 covers 17 residues. CDR3 protein: CSARDPGTGGTGYGYTF. The CDR3 DNA is TGCAGTGCTAGAGACCCTGGGACAGGGGGCACGGGCTATGGCTACACCTTC.

At least ten counts were recorded for this clonotype. The chain uses TRBV6-1 and TRBJ1-2; D is possibly TRBD1 (6 bases). This CDR3 spans 15 amino acids. CDR1 MNHNS and CDR2 SASEGT come from the germline V gene. V was pared by 5 bases and J by 4 bases, with 17 bases between. This CDR3 is CASSPETGGGYGYTF. The CDR3 DNA sequence: TGTGCCAGCAGTCCCGAGACAGGAGGTGGCTATGGCTACACCTTC.

This sequence joins TRBV7-9 and TRBJ1-6, with 9 bases matching TRBD1. The CDR3 consists of 14 residues. V lost 7 bases and J lost 6; bases outside the gene matches: 4. Germline loops: CDR1 SEHNR, CDR2 FQNEAQ (reference sequence). CDR3 nucleotides: TGTGCCAGCACCCGGACAGGGGCTAATTCACCCCTCCACTTT. Encoded protein: CASTRTGANSPLHF.

This clonotype was counted ten times or more. This CDR3 is CASSLLGQGRYNSPLHF. Written as DNA, the CDR3 is TGTGCCAGCAGTTTACTTGGACAGGGGCGCTATAATTCACCCCTCCACTTT. The chain uses TRBV28 and TRBJ1-6; 9 bases fit TRBD1. The germline V gene has CDR1 MDHEN and CDR2 SYDVKM. This CDR3 spans 17 amino acids. The V and J ends lost 2 bases and 3 bases, in that order; junction bases with no gene match: 5.

This clonotype has a handful of counts. V is TRBV6-5 and J is TRBJ2-7, with TRBD1 identical over 8 bases. The trim removed 4 bases at V and 2 bases at J, leaving 7 bases unmatched. The CDR3 has 15 amino acids. The germline CDR1 and CDR2 sequences are MNHEY and SVGAGI. This chain's CDR3 is CASSLQGTGAYEQYF. DNA of the CDR3: TGTGCCAGCAGTTTGCAAGGGACAGGAGCCTACGAGCAGTACTTC.

This clonotype turned up a few times. The J gene is TRBJ1-1, the V gene TRBV19; D is ambiguous. The V end was cut by 1 base, the J end by 2 bases, with 14 bases between. Germline values: CDR1 LNHDA, CDR2 SQIVND (reference sequence). The CDR3 extends over 16 amino acids. The CDR3 spells CASSIGAGRVNTEAFF. Here the CDR3 DNA reads TGTGCCAGTAGTATAGGAGCGGGGAGAGTAAACACTGAAGCTTTCTTT.

The chain couples TRBV19 to TRBJ2-7; maybe TRBD2 (6 bases). The V end was cut by 4 bases, the J end by 3 bases, with 16 bases between. Germline CDR1 is LNHDA and CDR2 is SQIVND (reference sequence). The CDR3 has 15 amino acids. The CDR3: CASSTSGLHYYEQYF. CDR3 DNA sequence: TGTGCCAGTAGTACCTCGGGACTCCATTACTACGAGCAGTACTTC.

This clonotype was counted ten times or more. The chain has TRBV6-1 and TRBJ1-1; D call uncertain. V dropped 2 bases and J dropped 6 bases, with 10 bases sitting between them. Germline V CDR1 and CDR2: MNHNS, SASEGT. The CDR3 totals 13 residues. CDR3 sequence reads: CASSERSVAEAFF. DNA for the CDR3: TGTGCCAGCAGTGAACGTAGTGTGGCTGAAGCTTTCTTT.

The sample holds a few counts of this clonotype. This chain uses TRBV12-3 or TRBV12-4 with TRBJ1-5, with D perhaps matching TRBD1 (5 bases). V was clipped by 3 bases and J by 3 bases, with 9 bases between them. The length of the CDR3 is 14 residues. CDR3 in amino acids: CASSLRQNNQPQHF. Written as DNA, the CDR3 is TGTGCCAGCAGTTTGCGACAGAACAATCAGCCCCAGCATTTT.

This clonotype has a handful of counts. This CDR3 is CASSLAGQGAGEKLFF. The CDR3 nucleotides read TGTGCCAGCAGCTTAGCGGGACAGGGTGCCGGTGAAAAACTGTTTTTT. V gene TRBV7-9 combines with J gene TRBJ1-4; TRBD1 agrees at 9 bases. The V gene end was trimmed by 0 bases and the J gene end by 7 bases; junction bases not matched to a gene: 6. The length of the CDR3 is 16 residues. Per germline, CDR1 SEHNR and CDR2 FQNEAQ (reference sequence).

This chain links TRBV11-1 with TRBJ2-3; D is ambiguous. V shed 5 bases and J shed 5 bases, with 11 bases lying between them. Germline lookup yields CDR1 SGHAT and CDR2 FQDESV (reference sequence). The CDR3 contains 13 residues. Here the CDR3 DNA reads TGTGCCAGCAGCGACGAACGCGGAGATACGCAGTATTTT. Encoded protein: CASSDERGDTQYF.

This clonotype was seen many times. This chain joins TRBV28 and TRBJ1-1; D gene uncertain. The V gene lost 3 bases and the J gene lost 10 bases, with 12 bases spanning the gap. CDR1 and CDR2 (germline): MDHEN, SYDVKM. This CDR3 has 12 residues. CDR3 bases: TGTGCCAGCAGTTTCTCCCAGCTCGGAGCTTTCTTT. Protein: CASSFSQLGAFF.

In nucleotides, the CDR3 is TGCGCCAGCAGCTCCTCCAGGCGGTTGGGCGCCTACGAGCAGTACTTC. Protein sequence: CASSSSRRLGAYEQYF. The chain couples TRBV5-1 to TRBJ2-7; no firm D call. V lost 3 bases, J lost 2 bases, and 18 bases lay in between. The CDR3 runs 16 residues. CDR1 is SGHRS, CDR2 YFSETQ, per germline.

The genes are TRBV2 and TRBJ1-5, with 7 bases that match TRBD1. V lost 6 bases to trimming and J lost 2 bases; unmatched junction nucleotides: 7. In germline, CDR1 is SNHLY, CDR2 FYNNEI. The CDR3 loop spans 15 amino acids. In DNA, the CDR3 is TGTGCCAGCAGAGCACAGGGGTTGGGCAATCAGCCCCAGCATTTT. This codes for CASRAQGLGNQPQHF.

V usage is TRBV7-6 and J usage is TRBJ1-1; no clear D. Per the germline V gene, CDR1 is SGHVS and CDR2 is FNYEAQ. The CDR3 length is 15 residues. The V end was cut by 5 bases, the J end by 0 bases, with 13 bases between. The CDR3 spells CASSPTLLLNTEAFF. For the CDR3, the DNA is TGTGCCAGCAGCCCAACGTTACTATTGAACACTGAAGCTTTCTTT.

The V and J genes are TRBV6-2 or TRBV6-3 and TRBJ1-5, with 7 bases lining up with TRBD1. The CDR3 spans 14 residues. V lost 7 bases, J lost 5 bases, and 8 bases stayed unmatched. The germline V gene has CDR1 MNHEY and CDR2 SVGEGT. The DNA of the CDR3 is TGTGCCAGCATCCCACCAGGGGGGGATCAGCCCCAGCATTTT. Encoded protein: CASIPPGGDQPQHF.